Shown below are 21 T cell receptor beta chains from a single sample sequenced in a study of OX40 agonist ivuxolimab in advanced cancers. Only in-frame clones appear in the TCRdb table, and some are missing; sequencing was by immunoSEQ multiplex PCR. The data show 80,000 to 100,000 clones, roughly 94% seen once. The starting material was CD4+ or CD8+ T cells sorted from blood, obtained in a trial of the OX40 agonist ivuxolimab. The receptors originated from an adult with an advanced solid tumor such as melanoma, head and neck, liver or kidney cancer.

The CDR3 nucleotides are TGTGCCAGCAGCTTATTTCCGACAGTGGACGTGCAGTACTTC. Translation gives CASSLFPTVDVQYF. The chain recombines TRBV11-2 with TRBJ2-7, with a weak D call TRBD1 (5 bases). There are 14 residues in the CDR3. The germline V gene has CDR1 SGHAT and CDR2 FQNNGV. The V end lost 2 bases, the J end lost 9 bases, and 17 bases lay between the germline ends. Combining the CDR3 with reference TRBV11-2 and TRBJ2-7 gives the whole variable domain EAGVAQSPRYKIIEKRQSVAFWCNPISGHATLYWYQQILGQGPKLLIQFQNNGVVDDSQLPKDRFSAERLKGVDSTLKIQPAKLEDSAVYLCASSLFPTVDVQYFGPGTRLTVT.

The chain joins TRBV7-4 to TRBJ2-7, with 13 bases matching TRBD2. From germline, CDR1 is SGHVT and CDR2 SQSDAQ. This CDR3 spans 17 amino acids. Trimming cost V 2 bases and J 7 bases; bases outside gene matches: 11. CDR3 DNA: TGTGCCAGCAGCTTATTACGCGGGACTAGCGGGACGGGGGAGCAGTACTTC. It codes for CASSLLRGTSGTGEQYF. Variable domain in full (rest from reference TRBV7-4 and TRBJ2-7): GAGVSQSPRYKVAKRGRDVALRCDSISGHVTLYWYRQTLGQGSEVLTYSQSDAQRDKSGRPSGRFSAERPERSVSTLKIQRTEQGDSAVYLCASSLLRGTSGTGEQYFGPGTRLTVT.

The chain employs TRBV29-1 and TRBJ2-1; 8 positions match TRBD1. The germline CDR1 and CDR2 sequences are SQVTM and ANQGSEA. V gave up 7 bases and J gave up 7 bases; unmatched junction bases: 9. The CDR3 consists of 13 residues. The DNA of the CDR3 is TGCAGCGCCCTGGACAGGGTAGGAAATGAGCAGTTCTTC. It yields the protein CSALDRVGNEQFF.

The chain carries TRBV2 and TRBJ2-7; D perhaps matches TRBD1 (5 bases). Between the trimmed V and J ends, which lost 3 bases and 2 bases, there was a span of 8 bases. Germline-derived CDR1 and CDR2 are SNHLY and FYNNEI. The CDR3 runs 13 residues. CDR3 in amino acids: CASSEDITYEQYF. Written as DNA, the CDR3 is TGTGCCAGCAGTGAGGACATCACCTACGAGCAGTACTTC.

The V and J genes are TRBV14 and TRBJ2-1; 8 positions match TRBD2. The CDR3 contains 13 residues. V shed 4 bases, J shed 6 bases, and the junction held 2 bases outside the gene matches. Germline V gene data show CDR1 as SGHDN and CDR2 as FVKESK. The CDR3 loop reads CASSLAGFNEQFF. CDR3 coding DNA: TGTGCCAGCAGCCTAGCGGGATTCAATGAGCAGTTCTTC.

The chain recombines TRBV7-8 with TRBJ1-1; 11 bases are shared with TRBD1. Germline assignment: CDR1 SGHVS and CDR2 FQNEAQ. The CDR3 contains 18 residues. J was trimmed by 1 base and V by 5 bases; bases with no gene match: 12. CDR3 amino acids: CASSRGTGGLIKNTEAFF. The CDR3 nucleotides read TGTGCCAGCAGCCGTGGGACAGGGGGACTTATAAAGAACACTGAAGCTTTCTTT.

V gene TRBV6-9 combines with J gene TRBJ2-7, with unresolved D. The CDR3 is 14 amino acids. Germline V gene lookup returns CDR1 MNHGY and CDR2 SVAAGI. The V end lost 3 bases, the J end lost 2 bases, and 11 bases lay between the germline ends. The CDR3 loop is CASSYGSEAYEQYF. DNA for the CDR3: TGTGCCAGCAGTTACGGGTCCGAAGCCTACGAGCAGTACTTC.

V gene TRBV15 combines with J gene TRBJ2-7, with D possibly being TRBD2 (7 bases). The CDR3 consists of 22 residues. Germline assignment: CDR1 LNHNV and CDR2 YYDKDF (reference sequence). V was clipped by 1 base and J by 4 bases, with 35 bases between them. The CDR3 protein is CATSRGAGEGVLGRTAPYEQYF. The CDR3 coding sequence is TGTGCCACCAGCAGAGGGGCAGGGGAGGGCGTCTTGGGGCGGACCGCCCCTTACGAGCAGTACTTC.

The rearrangement joins TRBV5-1 to TRBJ1-1, with 9 bases fitting TRBD1. CDR3 length: 13 amino acids. Germline lookup yields CDR1 SGHRS and CDR2 YFSETQ. V lost 1 base and J lost 6; bases outside the gene matches: 1. The CDR3 here is CASSLWTGAEAFF. The DNA of the CDR3 is TGCGCCAGCAGCTTGTGGACAGGGGCTGAAGCTTTCTTT.

The chain carries TRBV5-4 and TRBJ2-6; D uncertain. Germline CDR1 reads SGHNT; CDR2 reads YYREEE (reference sequence). The V and J ends lost 0 bases and 0 bases respectively, with 4 bases between them. The CDR3 consists of 15 residues. The CDR3 protein is CASSLGRSGANVLTF. CDR3 DNA sequence: TGTGCCAGCAGCTTGGGCCGCTCTGGGGCCAACGTCCTGACTTTC.

V gene TRBV18 combines with J gene TRBJ1-1, with 10 bases fitting TRBD1. Per the germline V gene, CDR1 is KGHSH and CDR2 is LQKENI. The CDR3 sequence is 14 residues long. The V gene end was trimmed by 2 bases and the J gene end by 7 bases; junction bases not matched to a gene: 4. CDR3 amino acids: CASSPWTGGSEAFF. DNA for the CDR3: TGTGCCAGCTCACCATGGACAGGGGGGAGTGAAGCTTTCTTT.

J is TRBJ1-1 and V is TRBV19; TRBD1 agrees at 8 bases. V was clipped by 8 bases and J by 0 bases; unmatched bases: 11. The germline V gene encodes CDR1 LNHDA and CDR2 SQIVND (reference sequence). CDR3 length: 16 residues. This CDR3 reads CASRGRTGSMNTEAFF. CDR3 nucleotides: TGTGCCAGTCGTGGTCGGACAGGGTCCATGAACACTGAAGCTTTCTTT.

The V and J genes are TRBV5-4 and TRBJ2-2; D is unclear. V gave up 0 bases and J gave up 5 bases, with 5 bases separating them. From germline, CDR1 is SGHNT and CDR2 YYREEE (reference sequence). This CDR3 comprises 13 residues. The CDR3 protein is CASSLAGTGELFF. The CDR3 nucleotides are TGTGCCAGCAGCTTGGCCGGAACCGGGGAGCTGTTTTTT.

The chain uses TRBV7-6 and TRBJ2-6, with D uncertain. The CDR3 spans 17 residues. Germline V gives CDR1 SGHVS, CDR2 FNYEAQ. Trimming left V 5 bases short and J 1 base short, with 15 bases between. The CDR3 bases are TGTGCCAGCAGCGGTACGGGCCCGAGGTCTGGGGCCAACGTCCTGACTTTC. Its protein is CASSGTGPRSGANVLTF. Full variable domain (rest looked up from reference TRBV7-6 and TRBJ2-6): GAGVSQSPRYKVTKRGQDVALRCDPISGHVSLYWYRQALGQGPEFLTYFNYEAQQDKSGLPNDRFSAERPEGSISTLTIQRTEQRDSAMYRCASSGTGPRSGANVLTFGAGSRLTVL.

This chain connects TRBV10-2 to TRBJ1-3; D possibly corresponds to TRBD1 (5 bases). Trimming took 0 bases from V and 3 from J, leaving 9 bases between them. There are 15 residues in the CDR3. CDR1 and CDR2 from the germline V gene are WSHSY and SAAADI. The CDR3 region is CASSESGTIGNTIYF. The CDR3 region has the DNA TGCGCCAGCAGTGAGTCTGGGACCATTGGAAACACCATATATTTT.

This clone appeared a single time. An end of the junction differs from the germline gene, which may be a read error. V gene TRBV30 combines with J gene TRBJ1-4; D gene uncertain. The CDR3 contains 11 residues. Germline values: CDR1 GTSNPN, CDR2 SVGIG (reference sequence). The CDR3 sequence: CAWSSGWAWLF. The CDR3 coding sequence is TGTGCCTGGAGTTCGGGTTGGGCCTGGCTTTTT.

The CDR3 region is CASSAGGMVNEQFF. In DNA form, the CDR3 reads TGCGCCAGCAGTGCGGGGGGCATGGTTAATGAGCAGTTCTTC. V and J are TRBV10-2 and TRBJ2-1; tentatively, D is TRBD2 (7 bases). The CDR3 has 14 amino acids. The germline V gene encodes CDR1 WSHSY and CDR2 SAAADI. Trimming cost V 4 bases and J 7 bases, with 14 bases left between them.

The table lists this clone with a count of one. This chain's CDR3 is CSVGQNYGYTF. The CDR3 nucleotides are TGCAGCGTTGGACAGAACTATGGCTACACCTTC. V and J are TRBV29-1 and TRBJ1-2; D possibly corresponds to TRBD1 (5 bases). This CDR3 has 11 residues. Trimming cost V 4 bases and J 2 bases, with 5 bases left between them. Germline lookup yields CDR1 SQVTM and CDR2 ANQGSEA.

J is TRBJ1-1 and V is TRBV7-9, with 8 bases matching TRBD1. In germline, CDR1 is SEHNR, CDR2 FQNEAQ (reference sequence). V lost 4 bases to trimming and J lost 7 bases; unmatched junction nucleotides: 11. The CDR3 sequence is 15 residues long. CDR3 nucleotide sequence: TGTGCCAGCAGCTCTGTGGGGGACAGGAAGGATGAAGCTTTCTTT. Protein sequence: CASSSVGDRKDEAFF.

The V gene is TRBV15, the J gene TRBJ1-1; 7 positions match TRBD1. Trimming removed 7 bases from V and 5 bases from J; junction bases left unmatched: 10. In germline, CDR1 is LNHNV, CDR2 YYDKDF (reference sequence). This CDR3 is 14 amino acids long. DNA for the CDR3: TGTGCCACCATGCGCTCGGCAGGGGGGACTGAAGCTTTCTTT. This gives the protein CATMRSAGGTEAFF.

This rearrangement joins TRBV4-1 to TRBJ2-1; 7 nucleotides agree with TRBD2. Per the germline V gene, CDR1 is MGHRA and CDR2 is YSYEKL. This CDR3 comprises 15 residues. The V segment lost 3 bases and the J segment 4 bases; nucleotides outside the gene matches: 6. For the CDR3, the DNA is TGCGCCAGCAGCCAGATGACTAGCAGATACAATGAGCAGTTCTTC. Its translation is CASSQMTSRYNEQFF.